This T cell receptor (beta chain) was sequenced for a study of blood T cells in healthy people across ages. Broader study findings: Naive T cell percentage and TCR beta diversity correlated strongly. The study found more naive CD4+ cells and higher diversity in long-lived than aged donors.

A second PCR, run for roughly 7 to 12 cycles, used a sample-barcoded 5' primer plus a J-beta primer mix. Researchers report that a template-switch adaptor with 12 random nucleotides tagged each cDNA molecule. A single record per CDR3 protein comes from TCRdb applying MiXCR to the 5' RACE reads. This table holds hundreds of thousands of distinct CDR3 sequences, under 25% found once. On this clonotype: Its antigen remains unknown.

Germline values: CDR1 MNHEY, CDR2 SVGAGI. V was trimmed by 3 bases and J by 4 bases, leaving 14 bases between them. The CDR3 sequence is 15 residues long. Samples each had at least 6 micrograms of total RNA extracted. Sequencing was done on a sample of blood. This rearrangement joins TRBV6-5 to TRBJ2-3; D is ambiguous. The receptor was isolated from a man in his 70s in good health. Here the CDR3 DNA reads TGTGCCAGCAGTTATTCCACAGACCTATCAGATACGCAGTATTTT. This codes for CASSYSTDLSDTQYF.